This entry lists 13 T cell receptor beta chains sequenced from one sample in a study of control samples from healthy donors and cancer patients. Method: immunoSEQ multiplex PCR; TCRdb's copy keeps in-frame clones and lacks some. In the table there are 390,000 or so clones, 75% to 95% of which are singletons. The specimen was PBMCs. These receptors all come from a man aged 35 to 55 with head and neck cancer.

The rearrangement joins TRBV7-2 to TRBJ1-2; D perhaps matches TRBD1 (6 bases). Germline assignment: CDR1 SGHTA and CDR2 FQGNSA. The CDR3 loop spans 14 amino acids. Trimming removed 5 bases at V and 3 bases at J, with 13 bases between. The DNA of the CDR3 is TGTGCCAGCAGCCCACCACAGGGCCACTATGGCTACACCTTC. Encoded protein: CASSPPQGHYGYTF.

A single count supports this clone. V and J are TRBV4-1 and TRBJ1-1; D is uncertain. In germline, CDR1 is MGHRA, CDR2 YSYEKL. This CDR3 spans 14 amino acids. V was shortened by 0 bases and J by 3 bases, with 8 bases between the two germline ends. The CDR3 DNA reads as TGCGCCAGCAGCCAAGAGGGGAGCTACACTGAAGCTTTCTTT. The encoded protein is CASSQEGSYTEAFF.

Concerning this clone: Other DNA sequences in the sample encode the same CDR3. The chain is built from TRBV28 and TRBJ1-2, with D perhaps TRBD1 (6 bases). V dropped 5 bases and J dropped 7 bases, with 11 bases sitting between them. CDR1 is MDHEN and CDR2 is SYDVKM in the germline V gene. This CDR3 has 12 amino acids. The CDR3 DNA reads TGTGCCAGCAGTCTCAGGGGACCTGGCTACACCTTC. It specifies CASSLRGPGYTF.

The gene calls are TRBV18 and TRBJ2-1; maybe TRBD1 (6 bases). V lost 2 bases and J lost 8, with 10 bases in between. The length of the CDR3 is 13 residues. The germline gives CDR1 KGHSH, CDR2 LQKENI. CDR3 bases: TGTGCCAGCTCACCAGAAGCAGGGGATGAGCAGTTCTTC. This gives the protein CASSPEAGDEQFF.

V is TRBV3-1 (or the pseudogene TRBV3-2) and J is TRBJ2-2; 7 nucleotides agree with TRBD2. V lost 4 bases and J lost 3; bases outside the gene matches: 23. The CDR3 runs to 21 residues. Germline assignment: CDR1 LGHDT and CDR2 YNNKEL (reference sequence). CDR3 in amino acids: CASSPSDRGGSSLLHTGELFF. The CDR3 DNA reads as TGTGCCAGCAGCCCAAGCGACCGCGGGGGATCTAGCCTACTTCACACCGGGGAGCTGTTTTTT.

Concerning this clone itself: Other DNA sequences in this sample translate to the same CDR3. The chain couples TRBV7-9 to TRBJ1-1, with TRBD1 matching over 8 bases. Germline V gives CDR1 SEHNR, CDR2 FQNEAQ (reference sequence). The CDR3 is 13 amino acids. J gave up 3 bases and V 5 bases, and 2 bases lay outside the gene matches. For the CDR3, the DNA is TGTGCCAGCAGCCTGACAGGGGACACTGAAGCTTTCTTT. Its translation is CASSLTGDTEAFF.

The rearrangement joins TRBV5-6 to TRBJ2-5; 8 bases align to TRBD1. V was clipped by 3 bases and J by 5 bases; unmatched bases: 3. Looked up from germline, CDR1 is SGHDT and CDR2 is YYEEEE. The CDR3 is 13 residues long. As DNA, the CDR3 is TGTGCCAGCAGCTCGACAGGGGTGGAGACCCAGTACTTC. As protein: CASSSTGVETQYF. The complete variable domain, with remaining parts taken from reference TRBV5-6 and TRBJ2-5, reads DAGVTQSPTHLIKTRGQQVTLRCSPKSGHDTVSWYQQALGQGPQFIFQYYEEEERQRGNFPDRFSGHQFPNYSSELNVNALLLGDSALYLCASSSTGVETQYFGPGTRLLVL.

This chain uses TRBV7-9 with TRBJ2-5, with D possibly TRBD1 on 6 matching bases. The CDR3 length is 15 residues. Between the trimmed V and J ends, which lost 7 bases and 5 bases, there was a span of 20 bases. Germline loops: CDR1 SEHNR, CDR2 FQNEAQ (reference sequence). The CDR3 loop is CASIIGTTGPETQYF. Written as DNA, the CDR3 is TGTGCCAGCATCATCGGGACAACAGGGCCGGAGACCCAGTACTTC.

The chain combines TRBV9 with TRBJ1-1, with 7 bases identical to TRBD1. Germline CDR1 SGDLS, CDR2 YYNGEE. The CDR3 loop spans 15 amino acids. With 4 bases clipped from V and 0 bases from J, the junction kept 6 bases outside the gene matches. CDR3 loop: CASSIRQGMNTEAFF. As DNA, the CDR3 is TGTGCCAGCAGCATACGACAGGGCATGAACACTGAAGCTTTCTTT.

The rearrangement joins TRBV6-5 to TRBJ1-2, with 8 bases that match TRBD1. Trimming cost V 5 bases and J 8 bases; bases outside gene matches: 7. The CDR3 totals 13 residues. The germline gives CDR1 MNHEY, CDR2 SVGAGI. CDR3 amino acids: CASSPDRGGGYTF. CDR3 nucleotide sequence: TGTGCCAGCAGTCCCGACAGGGGAGGCGGCTACACCTTC.

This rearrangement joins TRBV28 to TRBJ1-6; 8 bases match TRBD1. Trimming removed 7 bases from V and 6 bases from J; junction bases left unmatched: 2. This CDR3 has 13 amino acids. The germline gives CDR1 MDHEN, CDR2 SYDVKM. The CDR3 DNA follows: TGTGCCAGCAATGACAGGGGTAATTCACCCCTCCACTTT. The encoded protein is CASNDRGNSPLHF.

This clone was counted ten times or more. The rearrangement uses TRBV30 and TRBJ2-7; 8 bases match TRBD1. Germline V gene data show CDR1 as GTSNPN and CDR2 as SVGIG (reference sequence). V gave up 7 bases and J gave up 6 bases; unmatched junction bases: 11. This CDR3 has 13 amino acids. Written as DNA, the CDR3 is TGTGCCTTTTGGACAGGGACGGTCTCCGAGCAGTACTTC. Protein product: CAFWTGTVSEQYF.

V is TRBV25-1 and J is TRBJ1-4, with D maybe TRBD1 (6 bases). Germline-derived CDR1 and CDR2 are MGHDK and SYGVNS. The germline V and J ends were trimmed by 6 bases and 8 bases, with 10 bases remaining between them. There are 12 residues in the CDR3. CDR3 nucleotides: TGTGCCAGCAGAGGGGGTGGGGAAAAACTGTTTTTT. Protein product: CASRGGGEKLFF.